These 30 T cell receptor beta chains were sequenced from one sample in a study of post-analysis software for immune sequencing data (dated by TCRdb to about 2015). Their cognate antigens are unknown. Results and caveats for the whole study, not just this receptor: Significantly higher frequencies in patients than in controls were found for five TRBV segments, including TRBV5-6, TRBV5-1 and TRBV20-1.

Preparation of the library involved PCR. The sequencing machine was an Illumina HiSeq 2500. Unique molecular identifiers were incorporated into TCR beta cDNA libraries to reduce PCR and sequencing biases. TCRdb trimmed public reads at Q25 via fastp, called clones via MiXCR and kept in-frame beta chains. One record per CDR3 amino acid sequence lists the most common genes and DNA. This sample is represented by 650,000 to 850,000 distinct CDR3 sequences; about 57% of them were singletons. Roughly 4.4% of the sample is held by the ten biggest clonotypes. The sample taken for sequencing was blood. The receptors come from a girl aged 10 to 17 with multiple sclerosis.

The chain is built from TRBV27 and TRBJ2-3; 10 bases agree with TRBD2. CDR1 is MNHEY and CDR2 is SMNVEV in the germline V gene (reference sequence). The CDR3 spans 16 residues. V lost 3 bases and J lost 5; bases outside the gene matches: 8. CDR3 sequence reads: CASSFLTSGPVDTQYF. The CDR3, as DNA: TGTGCCAGCAGTTTCCTGACTAGCGGGCCGGTAGATACGCAGTATTTT.

The chain uses TRBV5-1 and TRBJ2-7; D ambiguous. The CDR3 spans 12 residues. Per the germline V gene, CDR1 is SGHRS and CDR2 is YFSETQ. V lost 4 bases and J 2 bases, leaving 7 bases between the germline ends. As DNA, the CDR3 is TGCGCCAGCAGCGACACTACCTACGAGCAGTACTTC. Translation: CASSDTTYEQYF.

The chain uses TRBV4-1 and TRBJ2-3; TRBD2 is a possible D gene (6 bases). V gave up 5 bases and J gave up 6 bases, with 18 bases separating them. From germline, CDR1 is MGHRA and CDR2 YSYEKL. The CDR3 runs 15 residues. This chain's CDR3 is CASSKSGLGGDTQYF. The CDR3 DNA reads as TGCGCCAGCAGCAAAAGCGGGCTCGGTGGGGATACGCAGTATTTT.

The chain is built from TRBV29-1 and TRBJ2-1; 10 bases are a match to TRBD2. The V gene end was trimmed by 6 bases and the J gene end by 9 bases; junction bases not matched to a gene: 20. Germline V gene sequence: CDR1 SQVTM, CDR2 ANQGSEA. There are 17 residues in the CDR3. In DNA form, the CDR3 reads TGCAGCGTGAAGGGATACCGGGAACTAGCGGGAAGGGGTGAGCAGTTCTTC. Its translation: CSVKGYRELAGRGEQFF.

The rearrangement links TRBV20-1 to TRBJ2-7, with D perhaps TRBD1 (6 bases). CDR1 is DFQATT and CDR2 is SNEGSKA in the germline V gene (reference sequence). The CDR3 spans 13 residues. Deletions cut 6 bases from V and 6 bases from J, with 18 bases between. The CDR3 reads CSANRVQGGEQYF. The CDR3, as DNA: TGCAGTGCAAACAGGGTACAAGGAGGCGAGCAGTACTTC.

Only one count was recorded for this clonotype. The chain combines TRBV12-3 or TRBV12-4 with TRBJ2-3, with 11 positions matching TRBD2. This CDR3 has 15 amino acids. The J segment lost 7 bases and the V segment lost 6 bases, leaving 9 bases of the junction unmatched. CDR3 amino acids: CASRTSGTPLNTQYF. CDR3 nucleotides: TGTGCCAGCAGGACTAGCGGGACTCCACTCAATACGCAGTATTTT.

In this sample, this clonotype turned up once. The gene calls are TRBV6-1 and TRBJ2-1, with 9 bases that match TRBD2. Germline CDR1 reads MNHNS; CDR2 reads SASEGT. Germline trimming cut 3 bases from V and 2 bases from J; bases unmatched to any gene: 2. This CDR3 region has 15 residues. The CDR3 loop reads CASSETSGAYNEQFF. For the CDR3, the DNA is TGTGCCAGCAGTGAGACTAGCGGAGCCTACAATGAGCAGTTCTTC.

The CDR3 coding sequence is TGTGCCAGCAGTGACCAAGGAGGGCAGGGCTCCACAGATACGCAGTATTTT. It is translated as CASSDQGGQGSTDTQYF. This chain joins TRBV25-1 and TRBJ2-3, with D possibly being TRBD2 (6 bases). CDR3 length equals 17 residues. V lost 3 bases and J 2 bases, leaving 18 bases between the germline ends. In germline, CDR1 is MGHDK, CDR2 SYGVNS.

This chain uses TRBV7-9 with TRBJ2-1; D is possibly TRBD1 or TRBD2 (6 bases each). Trimming removed 5 bases from V and 9 bases from J, with 20 bases in between. The CDR3 extends over 15 amino acids. Germline loops: CDR1 SEHNR, CDR2 FQNEAQ (reference sequence). Here the CDR3 DNA reads TGTGCCAGCAGCCCCGTTACGGGGGCCACTGGTGAGCAGTTCTTC. Its translation is CASSPVTGATGEQFF.

The CDR3 protein is CASSYSIFQEQYF. The CDR3 nucleotides read TGTGCCAGCAGTTACTCAATCTTCCAAGAGCAGTACTTC. This rearrangement joins TRBV6-5 to TRBJ2-5; D is unresolved. With 0 bases removed from V and 11 bases from J, the gap between germline ends came to 13 bases. Germline-derived CDR1 and CDR2 are MNHEY and SVGAGI. The CDR3 consists of 13 residues.

This clonotype turned up a few times. The chain couples TRBV4-2 to TRBJ2-1; 7 bases map to TRBD2. This CDR3 region has 17 residues. V was clipped by 0 bases and J by 0 bases; unmatched bases: 5. Germline V gives CDR1 LGHNA, CDR2 YNFKEQ. The chain's CDR3 is CASSQEGTTSSYNEQFF. The CDR3 DNA is TGTGCCAGCAGCCAAGAAGGGACTACGAGCTCCTACAATGAGCAGTTCTTC.

The CDR3 DNA is TGCAGTGCTAGTAACGTGGCAGACTCCTACGAGCAGTACTTC. Its translation is CSASNVADSYEQYF. The chain joins TRBV20-1 to TRBJ2-7; the D is unclear. Germline V lookup: CDR1 DFQATT, CDR2 SNEGSKA (reference sequence). V lost 3 bases and J 0 bases, leaving 12 bases between the germline ends. The CDR3 consists of 14 residues.

This clonotype has only one observation. The chain links TRBV7-3 to TRBJ2-1; 10 nucleotides align to TRBD2. Germline values: CDR1 SGHTA, CDR2 FQGTGA. J was trimmed by 6 bases and V by 5 bases; bases with no gene match: 10. The CDR3 is 16 amino acids. The CDR3 bases are TGTGCCAGCAGCCCCCGGGGACTAGCGACAGCCAATGAGCAGTTCTTC. Residues: CASSPRGLATANEQFF.

In its sample, this clonotype was seen a few times. The V and J genes are TRBV29-1 and TRBJ2-4; TRBD2 might be the D (5 bases). TRBJ2-7 matches the DNA end more closely, so the J call is doubtful. CDR1 and CDR2 (germline): SQVTM, ANQGSEA. The CDR3 is 11 amino acids. As DNA, the CDR3 is TGCAGCTTCAACGTCGGGAACGAGCAGTACTTC. Protein product: CSFNVGNEQYF.

The gene calls are TRBV7-6 and TRBJ2-7; 7 bases agree with TRBD1. The length of the CDR3 is 14 residues. The germline CDR1 and CDR2 sequences are SGHVS and FNYEAQ. Unmatched junction bases numbered 9, after V lost 4 bases and J lost 6 bases. The DNA for the CDR3 is TGTGCCAGCAGCTCAGAGACAGGGCCTTTCGAGCAGTACTTC. It yields the protein CASSSETGPFEQYF.

The V and J genes are TRBV14 and TRBJ2-3; 12 nucleotides line up with TRBD2. V lost 2 bases and J lost 3; bases outside the gene matches: 6. Germline V gene sequence: CDR1 SGHDN, CDR2 FVKESK. The CDR3 sequence is 17 residues long. CDR3 sequence reads: CASSQRLAGGPTDTQYF. CDR3 coding DNA: TGTGCCAGCAGCCAACGGCTAGCGGGAGGGCCTACAGATACGCAGTATTTT.

Only a few counts were recorded for this clonotype. The chain recombines TRBV29-1 with TRBJ2-5, with D perhaps TRBD2 (6 bases). V was cut by 7 bases and J by 5 bases, with 17 bases left in between. The CDR3 consists of 13 residues. Germline assignment: CDR1 SQVTM and CDR2 ANQGSEA. In nucleotides, the CDR3 is TGCAGCGCAGTCCACAGGAGGGGCGAGACCCAGTACTTC. It is translated as CSAVHRRGETQYF.

CDR3 loop: CASNPNTDTQYF. The CDR3 DNA reads as TGTGCCAGCAACCCGAACACAGATACGCAGTATTTT. This rearrangement joins TRBV7-9 to TRBJ2-3; D gene ambiguous. The CDR3 spans 12 residues. The V end lost 7 bases, the J end lost 2 bases, and 7 bases lay between the germline ends. The germline CDR1 and CDR2 sequences are SEHNR and FQNEAQ (reference sequence).

The V and J genes are TRBV29-1 and TRBJ2-1; no definite D call. The V and J ends lost 2 bases and 0 bases respectively, with 5 bases between them. Germline-derived CDR1 and CDR2 are SQVTM and ANQGSEA. The CDR3 contains 13 residues. CDR3 DNA sequence: TGCAGCGTTGAACCTTACTCCTACAATGAGCAGTTCTTC. Translated: CSVEPYSYNEQFF.

This clonotype was counted a few times. The chain is built from TRBV6-5 and TRBJ2-7; the D is unclear. V lost 5 bases and J 6 bases, leaving 20 bases between the germline ends. Germline assignment: CDR1 MNHEY and CDR2 SVGAGI. This CDR3 has 15 residues. This chain's CDR3 is CASSASQALVGEQYF. The CDR3 nucleotides read TGTGCCAGCAGTGCTTCGCAGGCCCTGGTGGGCGAGCAGTACTTC.

J is TRBJ2-7 and V is TRBV5-1, with D possibly being TRBD1 (6 bases). There are 14 residues in the CDR3. From germline, CDR1 is SGHRS and CDR2 YFSETQ. Trimming left V 2 bases short and J 3 bases short, with 12 bases between. The CDR3 loop reads CASSFSGVFYEQYF. The CDR3 DNA reads TGCGCCAGCAGCTTTTCAGGGGTCTTCTACGAGCAGTACTTC. Using reference TRBV5-1 and TRBJ2-7 for the parts outside the CDR3, the full variable domain is KAGVTQTPRYLIKTRGQQVTLSCSPISGHRSVSWYQQTPGQGLQFLFEYFSETQRNKGNFPGRFSGRQFSNSRSEMNVSTLELGDSALYLCASSFSGVFYEQYFGPGTRLTVT.

The V gene is TRBV5-6, the J gene TRBJ2-4; TRBD1 matches at 7 bases. Trimming removed 4 bases from V and 0 bases from J; junction bases left unmatched: 10. Germline-derived CDR1 and CDR2 are SGHDT and YYEEEE. The CDR3 contains 17 residues. The CDR3 DNA sequence: TGTGCCAGCAGCAAGGAAACCGGGACAGTAGCCAAAAACATTCAGTACTTC. Residues: CASSKETGTVAKNIQYF.

The chain combines TRBV7-9 with TRBJ2-5; 9 bases fit TRBD1. The CDR3 consists of 12 residues. Germline V CDR1 and CDR2: SEHNR, FQNEAQ (reference sequence). V dropped 6 bases and J dropped 13; count of bases not matched to a gene: 9. The CDR3 coding sequence is TGTGCCAGCAGTTCCGGGACAGGGATCAGGTACTTC. Protein sequence: CASSSGTGIRYF.

This chain connects TRBV20-1 to TRBJ2-3; 9 bases line up with TRBD2. Germline V lookup: CDR1 DFQATT, CDR2 SNEGSKA (reference sequence). The CDR3 loop spans 14 amino acids. With 0 bases clipped from V and 11 bases from J, the junction kept 9 bases outside the gene matches. CDR3 residues: CSARDFLAGWGQYF. The CDR3, as DNA: TGCAGTGCTAGAGATTTCCTAGCGGGGTGGGGGCAGTATTTT.

V gene TRBV15 combines with J gene TRBJ1-2; D not resolved. The CDR3 runs 15 residues. The ends were cut back, 0 bases at V and 8 bases at J, with 16 bases in the middle. Looked up from germline, CDR1 is LNHNV and CDR2 is YYDKDF (reference sequence). The CDR3 sequence is CATSRDSKGGSGYTF. The CDR3 bases are TGTGCCACCAGCAGAGATAGTAAGGGAGGGTCAGGCTACACCTTC.

The rearrangement joins TRBV7-9 to TRBJ2-5; 7 bases map to TRBD2. This CDR3 comprises 16 residues. With V trimmed by 5 bases and J by 4 bases, 13 bases remained unmatched. Germline values: CDR1 SEHNR, CDR2 FQNEAQ (reference sequence). The CDR3 region has the DNA TGTGCCAGCAGCCCGGGGACTAACCTTTTCGGAGAGACCCAGTACTTC. It yields the protein CASSPGTNLFGETQYF.

The chain joins TRBV29-1 to TRBJ2-3; no clear D gene. Germline CDR1 reads SQVTM; CDR2 reads ANQGSEA. The CDR3 runs 15 residues. Trimming stripped 0 bases from V and 0 bases from J, with 10 bases between. In DNA form, the CDR3 reads TGCAGCGTTGAAGAAAGGGATGGGAGCACAGATACGCAGTATTTT. It is translated as CSVEERDGSTDTQYF.

The V call is TRBV4-2, the J call TRBJ1-5; D gene ambiguous. The V end lost 4 bases, the J end lost 1 base, and 14 bases lay between the germline ends. Germline loops: CDR1 LGHNA, CDR2 YNFKEQ. The CDR3 has 16 residues. This chain's CDR3 is CASSLTRGGSNQPQHF. The CDR3 DNA follows: TGTGCCAGCAGCCTAACACGGGGAGGGAGCAATCAGCCCCAGCATTTT.

This rearrangement joins TRBV20-1 to TRBJ2-1; D remains unclear. Trimming left V 3 bases short and J 3 bases short, with 9 bases between. This CDR3 is 13 amino acids long. From germline, CDR1 is DFQATT and CDR2 SNEGSKA (reference sequence). Here the CDR3 reads CSARDGDYNEQFF. The CDR3 DNA reads as TGCAGTGCTAGGGATGGGGACTACAATGAGCAGTTCTTC.

The chain is built from TRBV2 and TRBJ2-5, with TRBD1 matching over 12 bases. CDR1 and CDR2 (germline): SNHLY, FYNNEI. The CDR3 length is 18 residues. The J segment lost 3 bases and the V segment lost 7 bases, leaving 15 bases of the junction unmatched. CDR3 region: CASIRLGQGALGEETQYF. CDR3 bases: TGTGCCAGCATTAGGTTGGGACAGGGGGCGCTAGGGGAAGAGACCCAGTACTTC.